Following are 27 T cell receptor beta chains from one sample sequenced in a study of cytomegalovirus exposure and HLA in healthy donors (dated by TCRdb to the late 2010s). The method was the immunoSEQ multiplex PCR assay. For the multiplex PCR, a mixture combining 60 forward primers for TCR Vbeta segments and 13 reverse primers for TCR Jbeta segments was used. This immuneACCESS table, as held by TCRdb, lists in-frame sequences with V and J called but not all clones. Of the missing ones, under half trace to an unresolved V gene in checked studies; the others have no known cause. In all, the sample holds about 160,000 clones, and more than 65% of those were seen once. The top ten clones comprise about 4.5% of the sample. Sequences were obtained from PBMCs. The receptors shown here come from a man between 18 and 35 years old in good health and CMV-seropositive.

J is TRBJ2-1 and V is TRBV5-1; D might be TRBD1 (5 bases). Trimming pared 2 bases from V and 1 base from J, leaving 7 bases between. This CDR3 region has 14 residues. Germline V lookup: CDR1 SGHRS, CDR2 YFSETQ. CDR3: CASSLDSSYNEQFF. The CDR3 DNA reads as TGCGCCAGCAGCTTAGACAGTTCCTACAATGAGCAGTTCTTC.

This clone occurred a few times. The chain recombines TRBV5-6 with TRBJ2-1; D unresolved. CDR3 length: 12 residues. CDR1 is SGHDT and CDR2 is YYEEEE in the germline V gene. The V end lost 4 bases, the J end lost 7 bases, and 9 bases lay between the germline ends. The CDR3 nucleotides are TGTGCCAGCAGCCTAACCAGGAATGAGCAGTTCTTC. It codes for CASSLTRNEQFF.

CDR3 sequence reads: CAWSPSSGSGELFF. The CDR3 DNA reads TGTGCCTGGAGCCCCAGTTCGGGGTCCGGGGAGCTGTTTTTT. The V gene is TRBV30, the J gene TRBJ2-2; D possibly corresponds to TRBD2 (5 bases). The ends were cut back, 3 bases at V and 6 bases at J, with 14 bases in the middle. Per germline, CDR1 GTSNPN and CDR2 SVGIG (reference sequence). CDR3 length equals 14 residues.

The chain is built from TRBV2 and TRBJ1-4; D might be TRBD1 (5 bases). V lost 0 bases and J 7 bases, leaving 12 bases between the germline ends. Germline V gene sequence: CDR1 SNHLY, CDR2 FYNNEI. This CDR3 contains 15 residues. In nucleotides, the CDR3 is TGTGCCAGCAGTGAAGCGGGTAGGGGTGGTGAAAAACTGTTTTTT. Its protein is CASSEAGRGGEKLFF.

The chain has TRBV14 and TRBJ1-6; D gene uncertain. This CDR3 is built from 13 residues. Trimming removed 2 bases from V and 8 bases from J, with 7 bases in between. Germline V gene sequence: CDR1 SGHDN, CDR2 FVKESK. CDR3 bases: TGTGCCAGCAGCCAACGGAGGGATTCACCCCTCCACTTT. It yields the protein CASSQRRDSPLHF.

This chain joins TRBV28 and TRBJ2-5; the D gene is possibly TRBD1 (6 bases). From germline, CDR1 is MDHEN and CDR2 SYDVKM. The V end lost 6 bases, the J end lost 3 bases, and 11 bases lay between the germline ends. This CDR3 is built from 13 residues. CDR3 sequence reads: CASRPTGKETQYF. CDR3 in DNA: TGTGCCAGCAGACCTACAGGGAAAGAGACCCAGTACTTC.

The chain employs TRBV2 and TRBJ1-4; the D gene is possibly TRBD1 (6 bases). Trimming took 4 bases from V and 10 from J, leaving 19 bases between them. CDR1 and CDR2 (germline): SNHLY, FYNNEI. The CDR3 contains 15 residues. As DNA, the CDR3 is TGTGCCAGCAGTGTCACCGGGCCACAGGGTGGAAAACTGTTTTTT. This codes for CASSVTGPQGGKLFF.

The CDR3 nucleotides are TGCGCCAGCAGCCCCAGGGGAACCAACTATGGCTACACCTTC. Translation gives CASSPRGTNYGYTF. The chain couples TRBV5-1 to TRBJ1-2; perhaps TRBD1 as D (6 bases). The CDR3 spans 14 residues. V was cut by 4 bases and J by 2 bases, with 12 bases left in between. Looked up from germline, CDR1 is SGHRS and CDR2 is YFSETQ.

The CDR3 reads CASRLKRGPQETQYF. The CDR3 nucleotides are TGTGCCAGCAGGTTGAAGCGGGGGCCACAAGAGACCCAGTACTTC. The gene calls are TRBV7-6 and TRBJ2-5; 8 bases align to TRBD2. Germline V CDR1 and CDR2: SGHVS, FNYEAQ. The CDR3 totals 15 residues. V was pared by 6 bases and J by 2 bases, with 8 bases of the junction left unmatched.

J is TRBJ2-5 and V is TRBV30; 12 bases match TRBD2. Germline CDR1 reads GTSNPN; CDR2 reads SVGIG (reference sequence). Trimming at V came to 2 bases and at J to 4 bases, leaving 11 bases not matched to a gene. The CDR3 covers 17 residues. The CDR3 protein is CAWSPRLAGATGETQYF. DNA for the CDR3: TGTGCCTGGAGTCCTAGACTAGCGGGAGCCACCGGAGAGACCCAGTACTTC.

The chain is built from TRBV5-4 and TRBJ1-2; maybe TRBD1 (5 bases). V gave up 4 bases and J gave up 5 bases, with 12 bases separating them. CDR3 length: 13 amino acids. Germline V gene data show CDR1 as SGHNT and CDR2 as YYREEE (reference sequence). This CDR3 reads CASSPTSGYGYTF. The CDR3 region has the DNA TGTGCCAGCAGCCCGACATCAGGGTATGGCTACACCTTC.

The chain couples TRBV2 to TRBJ1-6, with D unclear. The germline V gene encodes CDR1 SNHLY and CDR2 FYNNEI. The CDR3 runs 18 residues. V lost 6 bases and J lost 1, with 19 bases in between. In nucleotides, the CDR3 is TGTGCCAGCAGCCCTCCTGGGAGGACTTTATCCTATAATTCACCCCTCCACTTT. Protein: CASSPPGRTLSYNSPLHF.

This clone was observed a handful of times. The chain couples TRBV19 to TRBJ2-2; 11 positions match TRBD1. V dropped 3 bases and J dropped 5; count of bases not matched to a gene: 8. Germline V gives CDR1 LNHDA, CDR2 SQIVND (reference sequence). The CDR3 is made up of 17 amino acids. CDR3 nucleotides: TGTGCCAGTAGTATTGTGGGGACAGGGGGAAGGACCGGGGAGCTGTTTTTT. Its protein product is CASSIVGTGGRTGELFF. Using reference TRBV19 and TRBJ2-2 for the parts outside the CDR3, the full variable domain is DGGITQSPKYLFRKEGQNVTLSCEQNLNHDAMYWYRQDPGQGLRLIYYSQIVNDFQKGDIAEGYSVSREKKESFPLTVTSAQKNPTAFYLCASSIVGTGGRTGELFFGEGSRLTVL.

V usage is TRBV6-6 and J usage is TRBJ1-6; D uncertain. There are 13 residues in the CDR3. CDR1 and CDR2 (germline): MNHNY, SVGAGI (reference sequence). V was pared by 0 bases and J by 10 bases, with 7 bases between. CDR3: CASSYSKASPLHF. The DNA of the CDR3 is TGTGCCAGCAGTTACTCGAAAGCGTCACCCCTCCACTTT.

Comment on this clone: Distinct nucleotide sequences in the sample also encode this CDR3. The J gene is TRBJ1-2, the V gene TRBV6-5; 10 bases map to TRBD1. The CDR3 covers 14 residues. Germline V lookup: CDR1 MNHEY, CDR2 SVGAGI. The V gene end was trimmed by 0 bases and the J gene end by 7 bases; junction bases not matched to a gene: 2. CDR3 loop: CASSYSGQGGGYTF. The CDR3 region has the DNA TGTGCCAGCAGTTACTCCGGACAGGGGGGTGGCTACACCTTC.

The chain has TRBV7-8 and TRBJ1-1; TRBD1 agrees at 7 bases. The CDR3 length is 17 residues. Germline CDR1 SGHVS, CDR2 FQNEAQ. J gave up 3 bases and V 5 bases, and 15 bases lay outside the gene matches. DNA of the CDR3: TGTGCCAGCAGCCTAGGCGTCCCGATTACAGGGGACACTGAAGCTTTCTTT. This gives the protein CASSLGVPITGDTEAFF.

This sequence joins TRBV6-5 and TRBJ1-1, with a tentative D call TRBD1 (5 bases). Germline CDR1 and CDR2: MNHEY and SVGAGI. The CDR3 has 16 amino acids. V gave up 0 bases and J gave up 7 bases, with 18 bases separating them. The CDR3 DNA is TGTGCCAGCAGTTACTCGGGAATAGGGACTGCCGGTGAAGCTTTCTTT. This sequence encodes CASSYSGIGTAGEAFF.

This chain joins TRBV30 and TRBJ1-5; the D gene is possibly TRBD1 (5 bases). The CDR3 loop spans 13 amino acids. The V and J ends lost 5 bases and 5 bases respectively, with 13 bases between them. The germline gives CDR1 GTSNPN, CDR2 SVGIG (reference sequence). DNA of the CDR3: TGTGCCTGGGACGGCGGGGCCGATCAGCCCCAGCATTTT. Its protein product is CAWDGGADQPQHF.

This chain joins TRBV7-2 and TRBJ2-4; TRBD1 is a possible D gene (7 bases). This CDR3 contains 14 residues. The germline V and J ends were trimmed by 6 bases and 6 bases, with 15 bases remaining between them. In germline, CDR1 is SGHTA, CDR2 FQGNSA. The CDR3: CASSRGQGGNIQYF. In nucleotides, the CDR3 is TGTGCCAGCAGTAGGGGGCAGGGGGGAAACATTCAGTACTTC.

V is TRBV7-8 and J is TRBJ2-5; D is perhaps TRBD2 (5 bases). This CDR3 region has 15 residues. Germline CDR1 is SGHVS and CDR2 is FQNEAQ. The ends were cut back, 2 bases at V and 4 bases at J, with 14 bases in the middle. CDR3 sequence: CASSLSSGWGETQYF. For the CDR3, the DNA is TGTGCCAGCAGCTTATCGTCGGGATGGGGAGAGACCCAGTACTTC.

As concerns this clone: This specimen includes other DNA sequences encoding the same CDR3. This chain connects TRBV27 to TRBJ1-5; D ambiguous. V dropped 2 bases and J dropped 0 bases, with 11 bases sitting between them. The germline CDR1 and CDR2 sequences are MNHEY and SMNVEV (reference sequence). The CDR3 length is 16 residues. The CDR3, as DNA: TGTGCCAGCAGTTTAAGGCTAGCAGGTAGCAATCAGCCCCAGCATTTT. It yields the protein CASSLRLAGSNQPQHF.

The chain combines TRBV6-5 with TRBJ1-5; D is unclear. V lost 4 bases and J 8 bases, leaving 12 bases between the germline ends. Germline-derived CDR1 and CDR2 are MNHEY and SVGAGI. CDR3 size: 13 residues. In DNA, the CDR3 is TGTGCCAGCAGTTCCGGCGGGAGGAAGCCCCAGCATTTT. Its protein product is CASSSGGRKPQHF.

The chain has TRBV5-6 and TRBJ2-1; perhaps TRBD2 as D (6 bases). V was pared by 3 bases and J by 2 bases, with 12 bases between. The germline gives CDR1 SGHDT, CDR2 YYEEEE. This CDR3 is built from 15 residues. The CDR3 here is CASSWGTFPYNEQFF. The CDR3 region has the DNA TGTGCCAGCAGCTGGGGGACTTTCCCCTACAATGAGCAGTTCTTC.

The rearrangement links TRBV5-5 to TRBJ1-3; possible D gene TRBD1, 5 bases. The CDR3 is made up of 14 amino acids. Germline V gene data show CDR1 as SGHKS and CDR2 as YYEKEE (reference sequence). V was cut by 4 bases and J by 3 bases, with 11 bases left in between. The CDR3 reads CASSGEGLGNTIYF. CDR3 DNA sequence: TGTGCCAGCAGCGGCGAGGGACTTGGAAACACCATATATTTT.

The chain has TRBV7-9 and TRBJ1-2, with TRBD1 matching 8 bases. Germline CDR1 and CDR2: SEHNR and FQNEAQ (reference sequence). The trim removed 5 bases at V and 4 bases at J, leaving 12 bases unmatched. This CDR3 is built from 16 residues. The CDR3 bases are TGTGCCAGCAGCCATCCCGGACAGGGTGGGACCTATGGCTACACCTTC. Protein: CASSHPGQGGTYGYTF.

The gene calls are TRBV30 and TRBJ1-1, with unresolved D. V lost 4 bases and J lost 6, with 15 bases in between. The CDR3 length is 13 residues. In germline, CDR1 is GTSNPN, CDR2 SVGIG (reference sequence). CDR3 bases: TGTGCCTGGAAACGGGAAGCGGTCCCTGAAGCTTTCTTT. This codes for CAWKREAVPEAFF.

The chain uses TRBV9 and TRBJ1-2; 8 bases map to TRBD1. This CDR3 has 15 residues. Trimming took 0 bases from V and 2 from J; bases not matched to a gene: 3. The germline V gene encodes CDR1 SGDLS and CDR2 YYNGEE. The CDR3, as DNA: TGTGCCAGCAGCGTAGAGGCAGGGGGCAACTATGGCTACACCTTC. Encoded protein: CASSVEAGGNYGYTF.